This T cell receptor beta chain was retrieved from a study of long-term antiretroviral therapy in people with HIV. Study overall: When the earliest samples were collected, ART was typically delayed until CD4 counts fell. Overall study results and limits: Repertoire composition at all time points was dominated by clones that had expanded before ART.

It was version v3.0 of the immunoSEQ assay that was run at survey level. Measured with immunoSEQ multiplex PCR; TCRdb has only the in-frame clones, and not every one. The data contain approximately 15,000 clones, about 80% of them singletons. Every one of the donors gave at least one pre-ART PBMC sample and at least two post-ART PBMC samples. In the case of this clone: Its cognate antigen is unknown. The DNA is omitted, as the CDR3 cannot be located on it reliably, and the CDR3 follows TCRdb's listing.

In germline, CDR1 is MGHRA, CDR2 YSYEKL. Both ends counted, the CDR3 spans 18 residues. The source material was unsorted PBMCs, sampled 0.1 years after starting antiretroviral therapy. The J gene is TRBJ1-4, the V gene TRBV4-1. The receptor was isolated from a man aged 18-30 years with HIV. The CDR3 reads CASSQTIVPAGREEKLFF.